These 27 T cell receptor beta chains were all obtained from the same sample, sequenced in a study of T cells in Graves' hyperthyroidism and ophthalmopathy. Amplified TCR beta CDR3 regions came from RNA transcripts. The HTBI primer set was used in a first-round RT-PCR of the TCR CDR3. TCRdb redid the calling of the multiplex PCR reads with MiXCR, one entry per CDR3 protein. Of about 500,000 distinct CDR3 sequences listed, about 16% are singletons. Sequenced: blood. These receptors came from a young woman with Graves' ophthalmopathy.

A remark on this clonotype: Its ends do not fully match the called genes, so a read error is possible. CDR3 sequence reads: CATSDPGQDVNEQSF. The CDR3 DNA is TGTGCCACCAGTGATCCGGGACAGGACGTTAATGAGCAGTCCTTC. The chain employs TRBV24-1 and TRBJ2-1, with 8 bases that match TRBD1. CDR3 size: 15 residues. CDR1 and CDR2 from the germline V gene are KGHDR and SFDVKD.

This clonotype came up many times. The V call is TRBV18, the J call TRBJ1-4; D ambiguous. This CDR3 is 15 amino acids long. From germline, CDR1 is KGHSH and CDR2 LQKENI. Trimming shortened V by 1 base and J by 0 bases, and 6 bases separated the two germline ends. The CDR3 loop is CASSPRIATNEKLFF. In nucleotides, the CDR3 is TGTGCCAGCTCACCACGAATTGCAACTAATGAAAAACTGTTTTTT.

The chain couples TRBV20-1 to TRBJ2-3, with 11 bases that match TRBD2. This CDR3 comprises 16 residues. With V trimmed by 1 base and J by 3 bases, 6 bases remained unmatched. Germline CDR1 reads DFQATT; CDR2 reads SNEGSKA (reference sequence). The CDR3 is CSARAPGLADTDTQYF. CDR3 DNA: TGCAGTGCTAGAGCCCCGGGACTAGCGGATACAGATACGCAGTATTTT.

The V and J genes are TRBV4-2 and TRBJ2-7, with TRBD1 identical over 9 bases. Germline V gene sequence: CDR1 LGHNA, CDR2 YNFKEQ. The CDR3 totals 15 residues. V was clipped by 0 bases and J by 6 bases; unmatched bases: 6. CDR3 coding DNA: TGTGCCAGCAGCCAAGATACAGGGGGCAGGGGCGAGCAGTACTTC. Amino acids: CASSQDTGGRGEQYF.

This chain joins TRBV11-2 and TRBJ1-6; D remains unclear. The CDR3 loop spans 15 amino acids. V was cut by 0 bases and J by 7 bases, with 10 bases left in between. Germline V CDR1 and CDR2: SGHAT, FQNNGV. The CDR3 is CASSLDPGRNSPLHF. The CDR3 coding sequence is TGTGCCAGCAGCTTAGATCCGGGCAGAAATTCACCCCTCCACTTT.

There are many counts of this clonotype. The chain uses TRBV11-2 and TRBJ2-7; TRBD2 agrees at 8 bases. This CDR3 comprises 15 residues. V lost 4 bases and J lost 2; bases outside the gene matches: 7. Germline CDR1 and CDR2: SGHAT and FQNNGV. The CDR3 region is CASSYSGRGAYEQYF. For the CDR3, the DNA is TGTGCCAGCAGCTACAGCGGGAGAGGGGCCTACGAGCAGTACTTC.

V and J are TRBV28 and TRBJ2-3; D might be TRBD2 (6 bases). Germline V gene data show CDR1 as MDHEN and CDR2 as SYDVKM. The ends were cut back, 7 bases at V and 6 bases at J, with 20 bases in the middle. The CDR3 is 15 amino acids. CDR3 sequence: CASTHPQRAGDTQYF. The DNA of the CDR3 is TGTGCCAGCACCCACCCCCAGCGGGCGGGGGATACGCAGTATTTT.

This clonotype appeared many times. The chain links TRBV7-2 to TRBJ2-5; 8 nucleotides align to TRBD1. There are 11 residues in the CDR3. The germline CDR1 and CDR2 sequences are SGHTA and FQGNSA. V was pared by 1 base and J by 13 bases, with 2 bases of the junction left unmatched. The CDR3 nucleotides read TGTGCCAGCAGCTTAGGACAGGGGTGGTACTTC. Translating it yields CASSLGQGWYF.

At least ten counts were recorded for this clonotype. J is TRBJ2-3 and V is TRBV6-1; 8 positions match TRBD1. V gave up 5 bases and J gave up 0 bases; unmatched junction bases: 13. CDR1 MNHNS and CDR2 SASEGT come from the germline V gene. The CDR3 runs to 18 residues. CDR3 sequence: CASSFPGQVKTSTDTQYF. In nucleotides, the CDR3 is TGTGCCAGCAGTTTCCCGGGACAGGTGAAGACTAGCACAGATACGCAGTATTTT.

The chain is built from TRBV2 and TRBJ2-3; 14 bases line up with TRBD2. The germline V gene encodes CDR1 SNHLY and CDR2 FYNNEI. Trimming took 4 bases from V and 6 from J; bases not matched to a gene: 6. This CDR3 is 16 amino acids long. Here the CDR3 reads CASSGATSGRADTQYF. The DNA of the CDR3 is TGTGCCAGCAGTGGAGCGACTAGCGGGAGGGCTGATACGCAGTATTTT.

This clonotype appeared many times. The chain recombines TRBV11-2 with TRBJ1-1; 7 bases fit TRBD1. From germline, CDR1 is SGHAT and CDR2 FQNNGV. The CDR3 covers 14 residues. The trim removed 4 bases at V and 2 bases at J, leaving 4 bases unmatched. The CDR3 spells CASSSDRLNTEAFF. CDR3 DNA sequence: TGTGCCAGCAGCTCGGACAGGTTAAACACTGAAGCTTTCTTT.

This clonotype has at least ten counts. The rearrangement uses TRBV27 and TRBJ1-3; 7 bases agree with TRBD1. The germline gives CDR1 MNHEY, CDR2 SMNVEV (reference sequence). This CDR3 spans 16 amino acids. With 8 bases clipped from V and 0 bases from J, the junction kept 10 bases outside the gene matches. The chain's CDR3 is CASRNTGANSGNTIYF. CDR3 nucleotides: TGTGCCAGCCGTAATACAGGGGCCAACTCTGGAAACACCATATATTTT.

This clonotype has ten or more counts. The chain has TRBV12-3 or TRBV12-4 and TRBJ1-5, with D tentatively TRBD1 (6 bases). The ends were cut back, 6 bases at V and 7 bases at J, with 16 bases in the middle. The length of the CDR3 is 14 residues. CDR3 residues: CASSPTGARQPQHF. The CDR3 DNA follows: TGTGCCAGCAGCCCTACGGGGGCGAGACAGCCCCAGCATTTT.

The sample holds many counts of this clonotype. This sequence joins TRBV11-3 and TRBJ2-7, with D perhaps TRBD1 (6 bases). Germline values: CDR1 SGHNT, CDR2 YENEEA. The V end was cut by 2 bases, the J end by 6 bases, with 11 bases between. The CDR3 is made up of 13 amino acids. The chain's CDR3 is CASSLQGSGEQYF. The CDR3 DNA sequence: TGTGCCAGCAGCTTACAGGGGTCTGGCGAGCAGTACTTC.

V usage is TRBV12-3 or TRBV12-4 and J usage is TRBJ2-7; D might be TRBD2 (5 bases). The CDR3 length is 12 residues. Trimming left V 4 bases short and J 3 bases short, with 7 bases between. As DNA, the CDR3 is TGTGCCAGCAGTTGGACTGACTACGAGCAGTACTTC. Amino acid sequence: CASSWTDYEQYF.

This clonotype has only a few counts. V gene TRBV7-2 combines with J gene TRBJ2-7; 9 positions agree with TRBD2. V gave up 1 base and J gave up 3 bases; unmatched junction bases: 4. Germline V gene sequence: CDR1 SGHTA, CDR2 FQGNSA. The CDR3 is made up of 15 amino acids. Here the CDR3 DNA reads TGTGCCAGCAGCTTAGTCCCTAGCGGGGTCTACGAGCAGTACTTC. It encodes CASSLVPSGVYEQYF.

This clonotype was observed a handful of times. This chain connects TRBV27 to TRBJ2-3, with D possibly being TRBD1 (6 bases). The CDR3 is 14 amino acids. Germline lookup yields CDR1 MNHEY and CDR2 SMNVEV (reference sequence). Trimming pared 8 bases from V and 0 bases from J, leaving 12 bases between. Here the CDR3 reads CASGDTASTDTQYF. CDR3 nucleotide sequence: TGTGCCAGCGGGGACACTGCTAGCACAGATACGCAGTATTTT.

This clonotype was recorded many times. Here the CDR3 reads CASSETGQSLGYTF. As DNA, the CDR3 is TGTGCCAGCAGTGAAACGGGACAGTCTCTTGGCTACACCTTC. The rearrangement joins TRBV2 to TRBJ1-2; 7 nucleotides align to TRBD1. The germline V gene has CDR1 SNHLY and CDR2 FYNNEI. The CDR3 spans 14 residues. The J segment lost 7 bases and the V segment lost 2 bases, leaving 7 bases of the junction unmatched.

Many counts were recorded for this clonotype. V is TRBV18 and J is TRBJ1-5, with D unresolved. The CDR3 spans 14 residues. Trimming took off 2 bases at V and 7 bases at J, with 12 bases between the two ends. Germline CDR1 is KGHSH and CDR2 is LQKENI. The CDR3 DNA sequence: TGTGCCAGCTCACCATCAGGAATGGACCAGCCCCAGCATTTT. It codes for CASSPSGMDQPQHF.

This sequence joins TRBV14 and TRBJ2-5; D tentatively reads TRBD1 or TRBD2 (5 bases each). This CDR3 spans 14 amino acids. The germline V and J ends were trimmed by 4 bases and 5 bases, with 14 bases remaining between them. The germline CDR1 and CDR2 sequences are SGHDN and FVKESK. CDR3 amino acids: CASSLRGWRETQYF. The CDR3 DNA sequence: TGTGCCAGCAGCCTGAGGGGCTGGAGGGAGACCCAGTACTTC.

In its sample, this clonotype was seen a few times. V gene TRBV5-1 combines with J gene TRBJ2-1; 9 bases align to TRBD2. Looked up from germline, CDR1 is SGHRS and CDR2 is YFSETQ. CDR3 length: 17 amino acids. Trimming removed 3 bases from V and 0 bases from J; junction bases left unmatched: 7. The CDR3 loop is CASSSLAGLSSYNEQFF. CDR3 nucleotide sequence: TGCGCCAGCAGCTCCCTAGCGGGGTTGAGCTCCTACAATGAGCAGTTCTTC.

V usage is TRBV12-3 or TRBV12-4 and J usage is TRBJ2-2, with D possibly TRBD1 on 5 matching bases. This CDR3 comprises 14 residues. Trimming shortened V by 3 bases and J by 7 bases, and 12 bases separated the two germline ends. The CDR3 spells CASSLSGPGGELFF. The CDR3 region has the DNA TGTGCCAGCAGTTTGTCAGGGCCGGGCGGGGAGCTGTTTTTT.

This clonotype was counted only a few times. The rearrangement links TRBV20-1 to TRBJ2-7, with TRBD1 matching over 11 bases. The V gene end was trimmed by 6 bases and the J gene end by 3 bases; junction bases not matched to a gene: 4. CDR3 length: 13 residues. From germline, CDR1 is DFQATT and CDR2 SNEGSKA (reference sequence). The CDR3 bases are TGCAGTGCGGACAGGGGGCGCGTCTACGAGCAGTACTTC. It yields the protein CSADRGRVYEQYF.

This clonotype was found many times. V is TRBV28 and J is TRBJ1-2, with a tentative D call TRBD1 (5 bases). CDR1 and CDR2 from the germline V gene are MDHEN and SYDVKM. This CDR3 comprises 14 residues. Trimming shortened V by 5 bases and J by 6 bases, and 16 bases separated the two germline ends. The CDR3 DNA follows: TGTGCCAGCAGTCTCTTATTGGGGGATAATGGCTACACCTTC. Protein product: CASSLLLGDNGYTF.

This clonotype showed up many times. This chain uses TRBV18 with TRBJ1-1; D gene unclear. V was clipped by 5 bases and J by 1 base, with 8 bases between them. The germline V gene encodes CDR1 KGHSH and CDR2 LQKENI. The CDR3 runs to 13 residues. CDR3 coding DNA: TGTGCCAGCTCAGCAGGACCGAACACTGAAGCTTTCTTT. Translating gives CASSAGPNTEAFF.

This clonotype has ten or more counts. V usage is TRBV27 and J usage is TRBJ2-1; 11 nucleotides align to TRBD2. CDR1 is MNHEY and CDR2 is SMNVEV in the germline V gene (reference sequence). V trimming: 3 bases; J trimming: 2 bases; junction bases outside the gene matches: 0. The CDR3 is 15 amino acids. The CDR3: CASSFSGRAYNEQFF. The CDR3 region has the DNA TGTGCCAGCAGTTTTAGCGGGAGGGCCTACAATGAGCAGTTCTTC.

The chain carries TRBV20-1 and TRBJ1-5; D is ambiguous. CDR1 DFQATT and CDR2 SNEGSKA come from the germline V gene (reference sequence). The CDR3 runs 15 residues. V was pared by 0 bases and J by 3 bases, with 12 bases between. CDR3 residues: CSARDGALNNQPQHF. DNA for the CDR3: TGCAGTGCTAGAGACGGAGCATTAAACAATCAGCCCCAGCATTTT.